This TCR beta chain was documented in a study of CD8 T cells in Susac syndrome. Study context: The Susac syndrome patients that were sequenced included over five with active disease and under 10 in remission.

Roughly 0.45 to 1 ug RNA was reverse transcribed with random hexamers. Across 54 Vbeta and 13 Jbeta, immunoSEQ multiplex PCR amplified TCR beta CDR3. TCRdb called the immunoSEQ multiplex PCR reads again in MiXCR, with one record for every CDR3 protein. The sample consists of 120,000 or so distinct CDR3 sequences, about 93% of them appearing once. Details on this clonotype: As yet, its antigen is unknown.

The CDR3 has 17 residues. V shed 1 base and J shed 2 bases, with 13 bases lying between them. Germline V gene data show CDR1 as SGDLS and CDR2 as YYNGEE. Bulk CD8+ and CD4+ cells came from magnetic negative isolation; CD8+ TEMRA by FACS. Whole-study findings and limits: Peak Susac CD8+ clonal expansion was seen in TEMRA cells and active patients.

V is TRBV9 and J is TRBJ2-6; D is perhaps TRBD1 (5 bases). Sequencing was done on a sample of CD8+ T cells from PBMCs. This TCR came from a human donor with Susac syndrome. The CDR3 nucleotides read TGTGCCAGCAGCGTATGGGGCGGTGGGGCTGGGGCCAACGTCCTGACTTTC. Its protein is CASSVWGGGAGANVLTF. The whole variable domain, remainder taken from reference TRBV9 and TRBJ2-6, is DSGVTQTPKHLITATGQRVTLRCSPRSGDLSVYWYQQSLDQGLQFLIQYYNGEERAKGNILERFSAQQFPDLHSELNLSSLELGDSALYFCASSVWGGGAGANVLTFGAGSRLTVL.